Presented here are 20 T cell receptor beta chains from one specimen sequenced in a study of CDR3 diversity in severe acne. One entry per CDR3 protein, called by TCRdb with MiXCR from the PCR reads. The sample lists 97,000 or so distinct CDR3 sequences; roughly half were seen once. The sequenced sample was blood. These receptors came from a male donor with acne.

This clonotype was seen a few times. The chain recombines TRBV12-3 or TRBV12-4 with TRBJ1-5; TRBD1 aligns across 12 bases. This CDR3 contains 15 residues. V gave up 1 base and J gave up 12 bases; unmatched junction bases: 7. CDR3 nucleotides: TGTGCCAGCAGTTTAGAGGGACAGGGGGCCGAGGACCAGCATTTT. Its translation: CASSLEGQGAEDQHF.

Here the CDR3 DNA reads TGTGCCATCAGTGAAAGGACTAGCGGGAGAATATACGAGCAGTACTTC. This sequence encodes CAISERTSGRIYEQYF. The chain employs TRBV10-3 and TRBJ2-7; 13 bases line up with TRBD2. Per germline, CDR1 ENHRY and CDR2 SYGVKD. CDR3 length: 16 amino acids. The V gene end was trimmed by 3 bases and the J gene end by 4 bases; junction bases not matched to a gene: 6.

Ten or more counts support this clonotype. The chain recombines TRBV20-1 with TRBJ2-7; tentatively, D is TRBD1 (6 bases). V lost 3 bases to trimming and J lost 3 bases, with 9 bases between them. Germline values: CDR1 DFQATT, CDR2 SNEGSKA (reference sequence). The CDR3 has 12 residues. The CDR3 nucleotides are TGCAGTGCTAGGACAGGCAGCTACGAGCAGTACTTC. This sequence encodes CSARTGSYEQYF.

The V gene is TRBV29-1, the J gene TRBJ2-2, with 10 bases aligning to TRBD1. The CDR3 spans 15 residues. Germline-derived CDR1 and CDR2 are SQVTM and ANQGSEA. With 6 bases clipped from V and 3 bases from J, the junction kept 7 bases outside the gene matches. Written as DNA, the CDR3 is TGCAGCGTCAAAGCCGGGACAGGGGACACCGGGGAGCTGTTTTTT. Encoded protein: CSVKAGTGDTGELFF.

The chain combines TRBV2 with TRBJ1-1; D is uncertain. V shed 9 bases and J shed 0 bases, with 11 bases lying between them. The CDR3 has 13 residues. CDR1 SNHLY and CDR2 FYNNEI come from the germline V gene. In DNA form, the CDR3 reads TGTGCCAGTAAAGGACGGATGAACACTGAAGCTTTCTTT. Encoded protein: CASKGRMNTEAFF.

This chain uses TRBV11-3 with TRBJ2-7; the match to TRBD2 covers 13 bases. Germline V gene sequence: CDR1 SGHNT, CDR2 YENEEA. The length of the CDR3 is 15 residues. V was pared by 4 bases and J by 5 bases, with 5 bases of the junction left unmatched. CDR3 protein: CASSSTSGGLNEQYF. The CDR3 DNA sequence: TGTGCCAGCAGCTCGACTAGCGGGGGGTTGAACGAGCAGTACTTC.

To note about this clonotype: A much larger clone differs from this one at a single base, so this may be a read error. The V gene is TRBV7-9, the J gene TRBJ1-1; D not resolved. V lost 5 bases to trimming and J lost 5 bases, with 12 bases between them. The length of the CDR3 is 13 residues. Germline V gives CDR1 SEHNR, CDR2 FQNEAQ (reference sequence). The CDR3 nucleotides are TGTGCCAGCAGCCCGTCGGGGTGGACTGAAGCTTTCTTT. Translation gives CASSPSGWTEAFF. Full variable domain (remainder filled in from reference TRBV7-9 and TRBJ1-1): DTGVSQNPRHKITKRGQNVTFRCDPISEHNRLYWYRQTLGQGPEFLTYFQNEAQLEKSRLLSDRFSAERPKGSFSTLEIQRTEQGDSAMYLCASSPSGWTEAFFGQGTRLTVV.

The chain couples TRBV25-1 to TRBJ2-1; the match to TRBD1 covers 9 bases. V lost 5 bases to trimming and J lost 7 bases; unmatched junction nucleotides: 18. The germline V gene encodes CDR1 MGHDK and CDR2 SYGVNS. This CDR3 spans 18 amino acids. The CDR3 protein is CASSTRNIWDRADNEQFF. The CDR3 DNA reads as TGTGCCAGCAGTACAAGAAACATATGGGACAGGGCCGATAATGAGCAGTTCTTC.

The chain uses TRBV19 and TRBJ2-7; 7 bases align to TRBD2. Trimming at V came to 3 bases and at J to 0 bases, leaving 5 bases not matched to a gene. This CDR3 is built from 15 residues. Germline-derived CDR1 and CDR2 are LNHDA and SQIVND (reference sequence). CDR3 nucleotides: TGTGCCAGTAGTATGGGGGGGGAGAGCTCCTACGAGCAGTACTTC. Translation: CASSMGGESSYEQYF. The whole variable domain, filled in from reference TRBV19 and TRBJ2-7, reads DGGITQSPKYLFRKEGQNVTLSCEQNLNHDAMYWYRQDPGQGLRLIYYSQIVNDFQKGDIAEGYSVSREKKESFPLTVTSAQKNPTAFYLCASSMGGESSYEQYFGPGTRLTVT.

There are many counts of this clonotype. CDR3 residues: CASSLPLAGNKEQYV. Written as DNA, the CDR3 is TGCGCCAGCAGCTTGCCGCTAGCGGGTAATAAGGAGCAGTACGTC. This sequence joins TRBV5-1 and TRBJ2-7, with 8 bases matching TRBD2. The germline gives CDR1 SGHRS, CDR2 YFSETQ. This CDR3 is 15 amino acids long. The junction had 10 bases not matched to a gene; V was cut back by 1 base and J by 7 bases.

This clonotype has a single count. The rearrangement uses TRBV10-3 and TRBJ2-7; TRBD1 might be the D (7 bases). The CDR3 length is 16 residues. Germline-derived CDR1 and CDR2 are ENHRY and SYGVKD. The V and J ends lost 11 bases and 3 bases respectively, with 26 bases between them. The CDR3 DNA reads TGTGCCTACGCCCAAAGAGCGGAGGGGGCCTACTACGAGCAGTACTTC. Protein: CAYAQRAEGAYYEQYF.

The chain is built from TRBV10-3 and TRBJ1-5, with D hard to call. The CDR3 contains 14 residues. Trimming removed 6 bases from V and 4 bases from J, with 13 bases in between. Per the germline V gene, CDR1 is ENHRY and CDR2 is SYGVKD. The CDR3 DNA reads as TGTGCCATCAGCCTCCTCGGCGGAAATCAGCCCCAGCATTTT. Translation: CAISLLGGNQPQHF.

V gene TRBV5-4 combines with J gene TRBJ2-3, with TRBD1 matching over 9 bases. This CDR3 is 15 amino acids long. The germline CDR1 and CDR2 sequences are SGHNT and YYREEE (reference sequence). The V and J ends lost 1 base and 6 bases, in that order; junction bases with no gene match: 6. In DNA form, the CDR3 reads TGTGCCAGCAGCTTGCCCGGGACAGGGTTGGATACGCAGTATTTT. Its translation is CASSLPGTGLDTQYF.

This chain links TRBV4-3 with TRBJ2-1; D unclear. V gave up 0 bases and J gave up 6 bases, with 12 bases separating them. The germline V gene has CDR1 LGHNA and CDR2 YSLEER. The CDR3 is 15 amino acids. CDR3 sequence: CASSQDGNRTNEQFF. CDR3 DNA: TGCGCCAGCAGCCAAGACGGCAATAGAACCAATGAGCAGTTCTTC.

This clonotype has ten or more counts. V gene TRBV7-9 combines with J gene TRBJ2-1; D tentatively reads TRBD1 or TRBD2 (5 bases each). The germline V and J ends were trimmed by 4 bases and 4 bases, with 17 bases remaining between them. This CDR3 has 16 residues. Germline V gene lookup returns CDR1 SEHNR and CDR2 FQNEAQ (reference sequence). The CDR3 region has the DNA TGTGCCAGCAGCTCCAGGGACCCCCAGAGGTACAATGAGCAGTTCTTC. Translated: CASSSRDPQRYNEQFF.

CDR3 coding DNA: TGTGCCAGCAGGGGGACTAGCGGGCCTAGCACAGATACGCAGTATTTT. This gives the protein CASRGTSGPSTDTQYF. The chain recombines TRBV2 with TRBJ2-3, with 12 positions matching TRBD2. This CDR3 is built from 16 residues. V lost 6 bases to trimming and J lost 0 bases; unmatched junction nucleotides: 4. CDR1 SNHLY and CDR2 FYNNEI come from the germline V gene.

The J gene is TRBJ2-2, the V gene TRBV24-1; TRBD2 matches at 15 bases. J lost 5 bases, V lost 3 bases, and 3 bases had no gene match. The CDR3 extends over 17 amino acids. CDR1 is KGHDR, CDR2 SFDVKD, per germline. The CDR3 here is CATSDLGLAGGTGELFF. The CDR3 bases are TGTGCCACCAGTGATCTGGGACTAGCGGGAGGAACCGGGGAGCTGTTTTTT.

The table lists this clonotype with a few counts. CDR3 in DNA: TGCGCCAGCAGCCATCCCCGTTCGGGGGGCGAAGAGACCCAGTACTTC. It translates to CASSHPRSGGEETQYF. The chain has TRBV4-1 and TRBJ2-5; D might be TRBD2 (7 bases). This CDR3 is 16 amino acids long. V was shortened by 3 bases and J by 3 bases, with 17 bases between the two germline ends. Per germline, CDR1 MGHRA and CDR2 YSYEKL.

On this clonotype itself: Being one base from a much bigger clone, this may be a read error. The chain couples TRBV11-2 to TRBJ2-3; D possibly corresponds to TRBD2 (6 bases). The germline CDR1 and CDR2 sequences are SGHAT and FQNNGV. The CDR3 spans 14 residues. CDR3 residues: CASRTTAGTDTQCF. The CDR3 region has the DNA TGTGCCAGCAGAACGACAGCGGGTACAGATACGCAGTGTTTT.

This clonotype qualifies as medium-sized. The chain couples TRBV5-6 to TRBJ2-7, with D hard to call. CDR3 size: 14 residues. Germline V gene data show CDR1 as SGHDT and CDR2 as YYEEEE. Trimming took off 0 bases at V and 1 base at J, with 8 bases between the two ends. CDR3 protein: CASSLEGNSYEQYF. The CDR3, as DNA: TGTGCCAGCAGCTTGGAGGGAAATTCCTACGAGCAGTACTTC.